The clone carrying this TCR beta chain was seen only a few times. TCRdb's table, derived via immunoSEQ multiplex PCR, lists solely in-frame clones and lacks some. The data hold 55,000 to 65,000 clones, with about 91% observed a single time. These data come from a study of blood T cell repertoires in COVID-19. Across the whole study: The study drew acute and convalescent COVID-19 samples from the United States, Italy and Spain. PBMCs, B-cell-depleted T cells, or T cells provided the cDNA or gDNA that made up the material.

Trimming removed 7 bases from V and 4 bases from J, with 5 bases in between. Per the germline V gene, CDR1 is MNHNY and CDR2 is SVGAGI (reference sequence). This CDR3 contains 11 residues. The sample was peripheral blood. V gene TRBV6-6 combines with J gene TRBJ2-1; D unclear. The clonotype was recovered from a man between 60 and 70 years old with acute or convalescent COVID-19. CDR3 region: CASTEYNEQFF. Written as DNA, the CDR3 is TGTGCCAGCACCGAGTACAATGAGCAGTTCTTC.